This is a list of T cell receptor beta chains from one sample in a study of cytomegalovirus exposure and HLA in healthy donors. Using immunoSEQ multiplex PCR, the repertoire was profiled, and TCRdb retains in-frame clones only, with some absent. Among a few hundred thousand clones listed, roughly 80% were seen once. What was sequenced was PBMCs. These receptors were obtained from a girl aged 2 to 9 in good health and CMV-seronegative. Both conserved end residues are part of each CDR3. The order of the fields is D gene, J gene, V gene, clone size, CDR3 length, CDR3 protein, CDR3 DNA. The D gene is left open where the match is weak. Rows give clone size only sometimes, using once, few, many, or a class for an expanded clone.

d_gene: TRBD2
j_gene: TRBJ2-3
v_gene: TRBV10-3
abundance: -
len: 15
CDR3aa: CAITRTSGSTDTQYF
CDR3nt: TGTGCCATCACTCGGACTAGCGGTAGCACAGATACGCAGTATTTT

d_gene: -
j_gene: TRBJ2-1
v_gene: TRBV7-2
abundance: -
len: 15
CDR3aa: CASTPIGTSYNEQFF
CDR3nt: TGTGCCAGCACCCCGATTGGGACATCATACAATGAGCAGTTCTTC

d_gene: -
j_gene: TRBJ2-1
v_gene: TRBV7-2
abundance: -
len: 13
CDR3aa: CASSSSNYNEQFF
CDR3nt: TGTGCCAGCAGCTCTAGTAATTACAATGAGCAGTTCTTC

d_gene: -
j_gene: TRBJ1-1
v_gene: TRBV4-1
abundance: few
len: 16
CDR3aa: CASSPGQGGTHTEAFF
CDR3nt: TGCGCCAGCAGCCCCGGCCAGGGAGGGACCCACACTGAAGCTTTCTTT

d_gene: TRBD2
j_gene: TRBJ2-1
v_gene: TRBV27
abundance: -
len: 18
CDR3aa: CASSLYAIVGGSLDEQFF
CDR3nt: TGTGCCAGCAGTTTATACGCCATCGTGGGCGGGAGTCTGGATGAGCAGTTCTTC

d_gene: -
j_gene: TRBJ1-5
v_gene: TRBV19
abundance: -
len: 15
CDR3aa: CASSHKPGDNQPQHF
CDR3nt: TGTGCCAGTAGTCATAAGCCAGGGGACAATCAGCCCCAGCATTTT

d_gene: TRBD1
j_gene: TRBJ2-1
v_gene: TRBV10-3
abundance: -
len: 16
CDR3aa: CAISETGQATYNEQFF
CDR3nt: TGTGCCATCAGTGAGACAGGACAGGCCACCTACAATGAGCAGTTCTTC

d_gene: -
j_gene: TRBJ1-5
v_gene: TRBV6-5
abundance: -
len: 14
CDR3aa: CASSYRGSNQPQHF
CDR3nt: TGTGCCAGCAGTTACAGGGGTAGCAATCAGCCCCAGCATTTT

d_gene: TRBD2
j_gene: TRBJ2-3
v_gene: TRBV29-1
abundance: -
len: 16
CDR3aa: CSVEDLRRERTDTQYF
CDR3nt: TGCAGCGTTGAAGATCTGCGGCGGGAGAGGACAGATACGCAGTATTTT

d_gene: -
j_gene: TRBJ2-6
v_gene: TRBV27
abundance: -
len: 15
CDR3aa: CASSLTLSGANVLTF
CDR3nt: TGTGCCAGCAGCTTAACTCTCTCTGGGGCCAACGTCCTGACTTTC

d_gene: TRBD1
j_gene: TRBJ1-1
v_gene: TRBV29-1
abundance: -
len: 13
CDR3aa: CSGHDRVGAEAFF
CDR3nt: TGCAGCGGTCATGACAGGGTTGGCGCTGAAGCTTTCTTT

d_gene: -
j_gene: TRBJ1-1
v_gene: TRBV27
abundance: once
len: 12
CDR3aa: CASGRGFTEAFF
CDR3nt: TGTGCCAGCGGTAGGGGTTTCACTGAAGCTTTCTTT

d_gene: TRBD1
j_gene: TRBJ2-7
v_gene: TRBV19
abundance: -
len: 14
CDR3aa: CASSDRGTWGEQYF
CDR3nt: TGTGCCAGTAGTGACAGGGGGACCTGGGGCGAGCAGTACTTC

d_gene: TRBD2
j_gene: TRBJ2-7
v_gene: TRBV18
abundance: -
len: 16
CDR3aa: CASSPPGGGLGREQYF
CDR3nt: TGTGCCAGCTCACCGCCCGGGGGGGGCCTTGGGCGGGAGCAGTACTTC

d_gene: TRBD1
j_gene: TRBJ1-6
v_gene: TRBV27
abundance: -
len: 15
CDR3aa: CASSLTGDYNSPLHF
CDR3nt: TGTGCCAGCAGTTTAACAGGGGACTATAATTCACCCCTCCACTTT

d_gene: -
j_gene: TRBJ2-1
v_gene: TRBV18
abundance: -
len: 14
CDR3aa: CASSPGARSGEQFF
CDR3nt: TGTGCCAGCTCACCAGGGGCTAGATCGGGTGAGCAGTTCTTC

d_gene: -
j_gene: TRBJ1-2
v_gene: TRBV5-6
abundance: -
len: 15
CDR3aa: CASSLVGHLNYGYTF
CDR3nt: TGTGCCAGCAGCTTGGTGGGACACCTTAACTATGGCTACACCTTC

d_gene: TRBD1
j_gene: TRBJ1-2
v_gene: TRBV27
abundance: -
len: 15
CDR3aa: CATQDRANRPWGYTF
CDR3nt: TGTGCCACCCAGGACAGGGCCAATCGACCCTGGGGCTACACCTTC

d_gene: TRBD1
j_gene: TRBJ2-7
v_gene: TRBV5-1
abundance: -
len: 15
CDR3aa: CASSIGQGRTYEQYF
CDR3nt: TGCGCCAGCAGCATAGGACAGGGAAGGACCTACGAGCAGTACTTC

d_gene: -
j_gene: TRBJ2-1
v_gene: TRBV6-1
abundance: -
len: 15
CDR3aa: CASSEFSNSYNEQFF
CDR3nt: TGTGCCAGCAGTGAGTTTAGCAACTCCTACAATGAGCAGTTCTTC

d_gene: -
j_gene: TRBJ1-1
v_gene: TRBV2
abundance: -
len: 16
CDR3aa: CASSETATGTNTEAFF
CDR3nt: TGTGCCAGCAGCGAAACTGCCACAGGCACTAACACTGAAGCTTTCTTT

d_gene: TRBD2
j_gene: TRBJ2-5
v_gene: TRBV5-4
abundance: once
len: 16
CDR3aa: CASSPAGREGLGTQYF
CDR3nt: TGTGCCAGCAGCCCCGCCGGGCGGGAGGGCCTTGGGACCCAGTACTTC

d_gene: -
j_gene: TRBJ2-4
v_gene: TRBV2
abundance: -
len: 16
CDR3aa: CASGYDRTLAKNIQYF
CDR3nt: TGTGCCAGCGGATACGACAGGACCCTAGCCAAAAACATTCAGTACTTC

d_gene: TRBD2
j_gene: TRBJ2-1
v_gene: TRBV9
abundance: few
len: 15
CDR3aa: CASSVPAGGPNEQFF
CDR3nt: TGTGCCAGCAGCGTTCCAGCGGGAGGCCCCAATGAGCAGTTCTTC

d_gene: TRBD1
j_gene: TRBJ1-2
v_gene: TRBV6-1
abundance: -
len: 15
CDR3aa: CASSDEGTGLQGYTF
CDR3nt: TGTGCCAGCAGTGATGAAGGGACAGGCCTACAAGGCTACACCTTC

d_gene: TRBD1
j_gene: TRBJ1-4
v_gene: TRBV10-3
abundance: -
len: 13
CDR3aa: CATRTGGGEKLFF
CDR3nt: TGTGCCACCCGGACAGGGGGTGGCGAAAAACTGTTTTTT

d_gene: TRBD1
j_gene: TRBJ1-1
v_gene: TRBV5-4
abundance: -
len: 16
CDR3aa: CASSHRTGGMNTEAFF
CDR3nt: TGTGCCAGCAGCCACCGGACAGGGGGGATGAACACTGAAGCTTTCTTT

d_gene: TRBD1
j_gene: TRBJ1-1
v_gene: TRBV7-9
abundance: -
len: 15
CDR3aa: CASSPMTGMNTEAFF
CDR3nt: TGTGCCAGCAGCCCGATGACAGGGATGAACACTGAAGCTTTCTTT

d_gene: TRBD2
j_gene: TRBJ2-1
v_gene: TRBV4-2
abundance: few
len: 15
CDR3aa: CASSQDQRGGNEQFF
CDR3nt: TGTGCCAGCAGCCAAGATCAGCGGGGGGGCAATGAGCAGTTCTTC

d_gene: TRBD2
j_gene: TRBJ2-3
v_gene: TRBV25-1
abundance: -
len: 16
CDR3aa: CASSEIGGRSTDTQYF
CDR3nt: TGTGCCAGCAGTGAAATAGGCGGGAGGTCCACAGATACGCAGTATTTT

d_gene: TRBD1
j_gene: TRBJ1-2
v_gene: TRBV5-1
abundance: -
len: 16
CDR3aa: CASRTTGGQGAGGYTF
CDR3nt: TGCGCCAGCAGGACTACGGGCGGACAGGGGGCGGGAGGCTACACCTTC

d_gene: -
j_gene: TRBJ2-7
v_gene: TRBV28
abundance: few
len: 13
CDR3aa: CASRYQGRDEQYF
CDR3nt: TGTGCCAGCAGGTATCAGGGTAGGGACGAGCAGTACTTC